This TCR beta chain was sequenced during a study of CD8+ T cells in alopecia areata. In the study overall: Affected scalp percentage determined the severity score of treated patients. Findings of the study overall: In blood and scalp, many expanded lesional clones persisted during tofacitinib. Tofacitinib significantly brought down scalp clonality and expanded CD8+ clones among top 100.

RNA was isolated and reverse transcribed to cDNA, the sequencing template. Sequenced by immunoSEQ multiplex PCR; TCRdb stores in-frame clones only, minus some. The table records 140,000 to 150,000 clones, 45% to 65% of them present only once. Indicated treatment: oral pan-JAK inhibitor, 5-10 mg twice daily. Individuals with alopecia areata gave both lesional scalp punch biopsies and peripheral blood for collection. About this clone: Its antigen is currently unknown.

The V and J ends lost 1 base and 6 bases respectively, with 10 bases between them. The CDR3 contains 13 residues. Germline-derived CDR1 and CDR2 are SNHLY and FYNNEI. The sample here was CD8+ T cells sorted from blood, taken at week 4, from a patient treated with tofacitinib. This chain joins TRBV2 and TRBJ2-7; D is unresolved. This sequence was found in a human donor with alopecia areata. The CDR3 nucleotides are TGTGCCAGCAGTGAAGAGCCAGTCCCCGAGCAGTACTTC. Protein sequence: CASSEEPVPEQYF.